The 21 T cell receptor beta chains in this list originate from one sample, sequenced in a study of cytomegalovirus exposure and HLA in healthy donors. Use of 60 Vbeta and 13 Jbeta primers characterized the PCR. Here immunoSEQ multiplex PCR was the method, and the copy in TCRdb shows in-frame clones only, minus some. In the table there are around 130,000 clones, 65% to 75% of which are singletons. The sample was PBMCs. The receptors here all came from a middle-aged man in good health and CMV-seropositive.

The rearrangement uses TRBV29-1 and TRBJ2-3; 9 bases map to TRBD2. The germline gives CDR1 SQVTM, CDR2 ANQGSEA. This CDR3 has 14 amino acids. V lost 4 bases to trimming and J lost 5 bases; unmatched junction nucleotides: 7. CDR3 region: CSVGGGRAIDTQYF. CDR3 DNA: TGCAGCGTTGGCGGCGGGAGGGCCATAGATACGCAGTATTTT.

On this clone: An end of the junction does not agree with germline; a read error may underlie this. The chain links TRBV28 to TRBJ2-7, with 14 positions matching TRBD2. The CDR3 sequence is 15 residues long. Germline loops: CDR1 MDHEN, CDR2 SYDVKM. Here the CDR3 DNA reads TGTGCCAGCACTCGGGCCGGGACTAGCGGGAGTGTCCCCCCTTTC. It specifies CASTRAGTSGSVPPF.

This clone was counted only a few times. V gene TRBV5-4 combines with J gene TRBJ1-3, with D maybe TRBD1 (5 bases). The CDR3 totals 14 residues. V was shortened by 4 bases and J by 4 bases, with 12 bases between the two germline ends. CDR1 and CDR2 (germline): SGHNT, YYREEE (reference sequence). The CDR3 DNA is TGTGCCAGCAGCCCCGGGACTTTCGGAAACACCATATATTTT. Translated, it gives CASSPGTFGNTIYF.

The chain is built from TRBV30 and TRBJ1-1; TRBD1 aligns across 7 bases. CDR1 is GTSNPN, CDR2 SVGIG, per germline (reference sequence). The V and J ends lost 3 bases and 1 base, in that order; junction bases with no gene match: 8. The CDR3 loop spans 15 amino acids. CDR3 amino acids: CAWRPTGQGNTEAFF. CDR3 coding DNA: TGTGCCTGGAGGCCGACAGGGCAAGGGAACACTGAAGCTTTCTTT.

This clone was found once. The chain couples TRBV25-1 to TRBJ1-1; 9 nucleotides agree with TRBD1. V dropped 4 bases and J dropped 3; count of bases not matched to a gene: 6. The germline gives CDR1 MGHDK, CDR2 SYGVNS. This CDR3 has 15 residues. In DNA, the CDR3 is TGTGCCAGCAGTGCTAGGGACAGGGAGGACACTGAAGCTTTCTTT. The encoded protein is CASSARDREDTEAFF.

This rearrangement joins TRBV5-4 to TRBJ2-5, with 15 bases identical to TRBD2. Unmatched junction bases numbered 7, after V lost 5 bases and J lost 5 bases. Per the germline V gene, CDR1 is SGHNT and CDR2 is YYREEE (reference sequence). The CDR3 has 16 amino acids. The CDR3 region is CASRSGGLAGGETQYF. The CDR3 DNA sequence: TGTGCCAGCAGATCTGGGGGACTAGCGGGGGGTGAGACCCAGTACTTC.

The sample holds a few counts of this clone. V usage is TRBV25-1 and J usage is TRBJ2-3, with a tentative D call TRBD1 (6 bases). Germline V lookup: CDR1 MGHDK, CDR2 SYGVNS. With 3 bases removed from V and 8 bases from J, the gap between germline ends came to 9 bases. The CDR3 covers 12 residues. The CDR3 nucleotides read TGTGCCAGCAGTGACAGGGGCGGTACGCAGTATTTT. This sequence encodes CASSDRGGTQYF.

The rearrangement links TRBV29-1 to TRBJ2-5; tentative D call: TRBD2 (6 bases). The CDR3 sequence is 12 residues long. Deletions cut 7 bases from V and 2 bases from J, with 11 bases between. The germline gives CDR1 SQVTM, CDR2 ANQGSEA. CDR3 sequence reads: CSGMGGQETQYF. The CDR3 region has the DNA TGCAGCGGGATGGGGGGTCAAGAGACCCAGTACTTC.

This chain joins TRBV23-1 and TRBJ2-6; 8 bases fit TRBD1. TRBV23-1 is an open reading frame whose function is uncertain. Germline trimming cut 4 bases from V and 3 bases from J; bases unmatched to any gene: 14. This CDR3 has 19 amino acids. In DNA form, the CDR3 reads TGCGCCAGCAGTCCAACTCCCGGACAGGGAGGACTTGGGGCCAACGTCCTGACTTTC. It specifies CASSPTPGQGGLGANVLTF.

The chain joins TRBV19 to TRBJ1-4, with 7 bases lining up with TRBD1. This CDR3 has 14 residues. CDR1 is LNHDA, CDR2 SQIVND, per germline (reference sequence). The V segment lost 6 bases and the J segment 5 bases; nucleotides outside the gene matches: 6. The CDR3 region is CASRPRQGNEKLFF. The CDR3 DNA reads TGTGCCAGTAGGCCCCGACAGGGAAATGAAAAACTGTTTTTT. Complete variable domain (other parts from reference TRBV19 and TRBJ1-4): DGGITQSPKYLFRKEGQNVTLSCEQNLNHDAMYWYRQDPGQGLRLIYYSQIVNDFQKGDIAEGYSVSREKKESFPLTVTSAQKNPTAFYLCASRPRQGNEKLFFGSGTQLSVL.

The chain joins TRBV5-6 to TRBJ2-7; TRBD1 agrees at 8 bases. Trimming at V came to 4 bases and at J to 12 bases, leaving 9 bases not matched to a gene. CDR1 and CDR2 from the germline V gene are SGHDT and YYEEEE. CDR3 size: 12 residues. DNA for the CDR3: TGTGCCAGCAGCCTTACCGGACAGGGAGGGTACTTC. Translation: CASSLTGQGGYF.

Remarks on this clone: The germline gene is not matched at one end of the junction; a read error may be the cause. The chain joins TRBV7-7 to TRBJ2-7; possible D gene TRBD1, 5 bases. Germline values: CDR1 SSHAT, CDR2 FNYEAQ (reference sequence). This CDR3 has 15 residues. The CDR3 DNA reads as TGTGCTAGCAGCCGAGTTCTAGGAGACAGCTACGAGCAGTACTTC. Amino acid sequence: CASSRVLGDSYEQYF.

This sequence joins TRBV7-3 and TRBJ2-5; D might be TRBD1 (6 bases). Trimming cost V 8 bases and J 4 bases, with 17 bases left between them. Germline V gives CDR1 SGHTA, CDR2 FQGTGA. The CDR3 loop spans 14 amino acids. This chain's CDR3 is CASRKGERGETQYF. Here the CDR3 DNA reads TGTGCCAGCCGAAAGGGGGAGAGGGGAGAGACCCAGTACTTC.

This chain connects TRBV5-1 to TRBJ2-2; a weak D match, TRBD1 (6 bases). The CDR3 runs 15 residues. Deletions cut 7 bases from V and 4 bases from J, with 17 bases between. Germline assignment: CDR1 SGHRS and CDR2 YFSETQ. This CDR3 reads CASGGPGAGTGELFF. The CDR3 DNA is TGCGCCAGCGGGGGCCCAGGGGCGGGCACCGGGGAGCTGTTTTTT.

The J gene is TRBJ2-7, the V gene TRBV10-3; 15 bases map to TRBD2. V trimming: 4 bases; J trimming: 7 bases; junction bases outside the gene matches: 5. Germline values: CDR1 ENHRY, CDR2 SYGVKD. CDR3 length: 15 residues. CDR3 sequence (DNA): TGTGCCATCAGTGGGACTAGCGGGAGGGCAGGAGAGCAGTACTTC. This codes for CAISGTSGRAGEQYF.

This rearrangement joins TRBV6-5 to TRBJ2-7; possibly TRBD1 for D (5 bases). Germline V lookup: CDR1 MNHEY, CDR2 SVGAGI. The length of the CDR3 is 12 residues. Trimming shortened V by 4 bases and J by 2 bases, and 6 bases separated the two germline ends. CDR3 sequence reads: CASSSGPYEQYF. As DNA, the CDR3 is TGTGCCAGCAGTTCAGGGCCCTACGAGCAGTACTTC.

This clone was detected only once. The chain carries TRBV5-4 and TRBJ2-3, with D perhaps matching TRBD1 (6 bases). Trimming took 3 bases from V and 2 from J, leaving 16 bases between them. Germline V gene sequence: CDR1 SGHNT, CDR2 YYREEE (reference sequence). This CDR3 has 16 amino acids. The CDR3 spells CASSSPRDTNTDTQYF. CDR3 nucleotide sequence: TGTGCCAGCAGCTCCCCCCGGGACACCAACACAGATACGCAGTATTTT.

This CDR3 reads CASSPDRLNTEAFF. The DNA for the CDR3 is TGTGCCAGCTCACCGGACAGATTGAACACTGAAGCTTTCTTT. V usage is TRBV18 and J usage is TRBJ1-1, with D maybe TRBD1 (6 bases). The CDR3 loop spans 14 amino acids. With 3 bases removed from V and 0 bases from J, the gap between germline ends came to 8 bases. CDR1 is KGHSH and CDR2 is LQKENI in the germline V gene.

The chain joins TRBV15 to TRBJ1-1, with D possibly being TRBD1 (6 bases). CDR1 is LNHNV and CDR2 is YYDKDF in the germline V gene (reference sequence). Trimming stripped 0 bases from V and 5 bases from J, with 10 bases between. The CDR3 runs 14 residues. The CDR3 coding sequence is TGTGCCACCAGCAGAGAGGGGGCAGGAACTGAAGCTTTCTTT. Its translation: CATSREGAGTEAFF.

The chain combines TRBV25-1 with TRBJ2-2; TRBD2 might be the D (5 bases). Trimming removed 7 bases from V and 4 bases from J, with 16 bases in between. This CDR3 has 15 amino acids. CDR1 is MGHDK and CDR2 is SYGVNS in the germline V gene. The CDR3 is CASTEGGSFTGELFF. The DNA for the CDR3 is TGTGCCAGCACCGAGGGCGGGTCATTCACCGGGGAGCTGTTTTTT.

The chain employs TRBV27 and TRBJ2-5; 11 bases line up with TRBD2. CDR1 and CDR2 from the germline V gene are MNHEY and SMNVEV (reference sequence). V shed 5 bases and J 4 bases; nucleotides not matched to a gene: 9. The CDR3 runs to 16 residues. This CDR3 reads CASSQLAGVLSETQYF. The CDR3 region has the DNA TGTGCCAGCAGTCAACTAGCGGGAGTTCTGTCAGAGACCCAGTACTTC.